A selection of T cell receptor beta chains follows, all from one sample in a study of blood T cell repertoires in COVID-19. The repertoire was sequenced with immunoSEQ multiplex PCR; TCRdb's copy has only in-frame clones and lacks some. This sample has about 160,000 clones; over 75% occur once, and the top ten carry 0.95% to 1.5%. What was sequenced was peripheral blood. Source of these receptors: a man aged 55 to 70 who had recovered from COVID-19. CDR3s leave out the opening cysteine and the closing phenylalanine or tryptophan. Size is omitted from some rows. Given values are once, few, many or a class for expanded clones.

TRBV7-2	TRBJ1-2	-	ASSLVSDRVQGGYT
TRBV7-9	TRBJ2-2	-	ASSPRAPPKVNTGELF
TRBV6-5	TRBJ1-5	once	ASRHEETNQPQH
TRBV19	TRBJ1-1	-	ASSFDETNTEAF
TRBV29-1	TRBJ2-7	once	SVEGGDFYEQY
TRBV12-3/TRBV12-4	TRBJ1-3	once	ASSSNKGNTIY
TRBV7-2	TRBJ1-3	-	ASSSSLRAIY
TRBV19	TRBJ2-2	-	ASSINRTPGELF
TRBV4-2	TRBJ1-1	-	ASSPLLNRQGAEAF
TRBV5-6	TRBJ1-1	-	ASSLDSGSLEAF
TRBV4-1	TRBJ2-3	-	ASSQVPLTGASGLTDTQY
TRBV7-9	TRBJ1-4	-	ASSPNHATNEKLF
TRBV19	TRBJ1-1	-	ASSAGRTGGIRNTEAF
TRBV9	TRBJ1-1	-	ASSPQGGDTEAF
TRBV28	TRBJ1-1	-	ASSFQGNTEAF
TRBV3-1/TRBV3-2	TRBJ2-7	few	ASSLGLAISYEQY
TRBV27	TRBJ1-2	once	ASSPDRGPNYGYT
TRBV19	TRBJ2-5	-	ASSMDREETQY
TRBV27	TRBJ2-1	-	ASSFVQGKSDEQF
TRBV7-9	TRBJ2-7	-	ASSSTSDISYEQY
TRBV4-1	TRBJ1-2	-	ASSLGDMGYGGYT
TRBV7-2	TRBJ1-1	few	ASSLAVRNTEAF
TRBV4-1	TRBJ2-1	-	ASSQGEDRGRVNEQF
TRBV7-8	TRBJ2-2	-	ASSPRTGNTGELF
TRBV29-1	TRBJ1-3	-	SVEGQISGNTIY
TRBV7-9	TRBJ2-1	-	ASSQGASGGSNFYNEQF
TRBV23-1	TRBJ2-1	-	ASSRSGSLIRNEQF
TRBV12-3/TRBV12-4	TRBJ1-1	-	ASRNRGGAF
TRBV7-3	TRBJ1-2	-	ASSLPGGYGYT
TRBV5-1	TRBJ2-3	once	ASSLAQGGNTQY
TRBV6-6	TRBJ2-7	-	ASSYSAGSSSYEQY
TRBV9	TRBJ2-5	-	ASSVTGVKETQY
TRBV24-1	TRBJ1-5	-	ATSEGGTGSQPQH
TRBV3-1/TRBV3-2	TRBJ1-2	-	ASSLGTANYGYT
TRBV6-2/TRBV6-3	TRBJ2-2	-	ASSYSLAGGPGELF
TRBV9	TRBJ2-7	-	ASSAGTGFVHEQY
TRBV9	TRBJ2-5	-	ASSSLLAGRRETQY
TRBV27	TRBJ1-5	-	ASSTRQGRQPQH
TRBV6-2/TRBV6-3	TRBJ2-7	once	ASSYARGRRHEQY
TRBV24-1	TRBJ1-5	-	ATSETGDQPQH
TRBV2	TRBJ1-2	once	ASSPAGGTGGYT
TRBV6-4	TRBJ2-2	-	ASSDSGGRELF
TRBV6-2/TRBV6-3	TRBJ2-1	-	ASSLSQAGLHRVVYNEQF
TRBV5-6	TRBJ1-1	-	ASSYAGTGALDTEAF
TRBV4-1	TRBJ1-2	-	ASSTTGQDYGYT
TRBV9	TRBJ2-1	-	ASSVDLPGEQF
TRBV3-1/TRBV3-2	TRBJ1-1	-	ASSLPGQGEAF
TRBV29-1	TRBJ1-3	few	SVQGSQGNTIY
TRBV7-2	TRBJ1-1	-	ASSYSQNTEAF
TRBV13	TRBJ2-7	-	ASSFVIRSGEQY
TRBV4-2	TRBJ1-2	-	ASSQEENRAPYGYT
TRBV6-2/TRBV6-3	TRBJ1-2	-	ASSYLGHSYT
TRBV12-3/TRBV12-4	TRBJ2-3	-	ASRAGADTQY
TRBV15	TRBJ2-3	-	ATSRGGEVDTQY
TRBV29-1	TRBJ2-3	-	SVELAGGHTDTQY